Listed below are T cell receptor beta chains from one sample, sequenced in a study of response to subunit inactivated influenza vaccine. TCRdb fed the RT-PCR reads into MiXCR, producing one record per CDR3 protein. In the table there are about 530,000 distinct CDR3 sequences, 10% to 15% of which are singletons. The material sequenced was PBMCs from blood, taken on the day of vaccination. These receptors were collected from a man between 50 and 59 years old who received an inactivated influenza vaccine. CDR3s include the opening cysteine and the closing phenylalanine or tryptophan. A D gene is named only where the DNA matches it firmly. Only part of the rows carry a size: once, few, many, or a class if the clone is expanded.

j_call: TRBJ2-2
clone_size: few
d_call: -
v_call: TRBV11-2
cdr3_aa: CASSVPGGTFYSGELFF
cdr3_nt: TGTGCCAGCAGCGTTCCCGGCGGGACGTTCTATTCCGGGGAGCTGTTTTTT

j_call: TRBJ2-1
clone_size: -
d_call: TRBD2
v_call: TRBV27
cdr3_aa: CASSTRRSPGGNNEQFF
cdr3_nt: TGTGCCAGCAGTACGCGAAGGTCTCCGGGGGGAAACAATGAGCAGTTCTTC

j_call: TRBJ1-1
clone_size: few
d_call: -
v_call: TRBV18
cdr3_aa: CASSPQPNTEAFF
cdr3_nt: TGTGCCAGCTCACCTCAGCCGAACACTGAAGCTTTCTTT

j_call: TRBJ2-5
clone_size: -
d_call: TRBD2
v_call: TRBV15
cdr3_aa: CATSRDRGGSETQYF
cdr3_nt: TGTGCCACCAGCAGAGATCGCGGCGGGAGCGAGACCCAGTACTTC

j_call: TRBJ1-5
clone_size: many
d_call: -
v_call: TRBV6-2/TRBV6-3
cdr3_aa: CASSYSSGVSQHF
cdr3_nt: TGTGCCAGCAGTTACTCATCGGGGGTTAGCCAGCATTTT

j_call: TRBJ1-1
clone_size: -
d_call: -
v_call: TRBV5-5
cdr3_aa: CASSLGLTLNTEAFF
cdr3_nt: TGTGCCAGCAGCTTAGGCCTCACCTTGAACACTGAAGCTTTCTTT

j_call: TRBJ2-3
clone_size: -
d_call: -
v_call: TRBV27
cdr3_aa: CASSRPLPTDTQYF
cdr3_nt: TGTGCCAGCAGCCGACCTCTCCCCACAGATACGCAGTATTTT

j_call: TRBJ2-7
clone_size: -
d_call: TRBD1
v_call: TRBV7-9
cdr3_aa: CASSNRGPHEQYF
cdr3_nt: TGTGCCAGCAGTAACAGGGGGCCCCACGAGCAGTACTTC

j_call: TRBJ1-5
clone_size: many
d_call: -
v_call: TRBV28
cdr3_aa: CASVRGGDSNQPQHF
cdr3_nt: TGTGCCTCAGTTAGGGGGGGCGATAGCAATCAGCCCCAGCATTTT

j_call: TRBJ2-7
clone_size: few
d_call: -
v_call: TRBV7-8
cdr3_aa: CASSLVPGSEQYF
cdr3_nt: TGTGCCAGCAGCTTAGTGCCGGGCAGCGAGCAGTACTTC

j_call: TRBJ2-3
clone_size: many
d_call: TRBD2
v_call: TRBV15
cdr3_aa: CATSRVVGGIREGIYTQYF
cdr3_nt: TGTGCCACCAGCAGAGTCGTAGGCGGGATTCGGGAGGGGATATATACGCAGTATTTT

j_call: TRBJ2-2
clone_size: -
d_call: TRBD2
v_call: TRBV6-2/TRBV6-3
cdr3_aa: CASSPTSGATGELFF
cdr3_nt: TGTGCCAGCAGTCCTACTAGCGGGGCTACAGGGGAGCTGTTTTTT

j_call: TRBJ1-2
clone_size: few
d_call: -
v_call: TRBV6-1
cdr3_aa: CASRPGLVNLYGYTF
cdr3_nt: TGTGCCAGCAGACCCGGACTTGTAAATCTCTATGGCTACACCTTC

j_call: TRBJ2-3
clone_size: few
d_call: -
v_call: TRBV21-1
cdr3_aa: CASSKVNHGGTDTQYF
cdr3_nt: TGTGCCAGCAGCAAAGTCAATCACGGGGGCACAGATACGCAGTATTTT

j_call: TRBJ2-5
clone_size: few
d_call: TRBD2
v_call: TRBV15
cdr3_aa: CATSIRLAGPQETQYF
cdr3_nt: TGTGCCACCAGCATTCGACTAGCGGGCCCCCAAGAGACCCAGTACTTC

j_call: TRBJ1-2
clone_size: many
d_call: -
v_call: TRBV6-1
cdr3_aa: CASSEGRVSWSSGYTF
cdr3_nt: TGTGCCAGCAGTGAAGGGAGGGTCAGTTGGAGTAGTGGCTACACCTTC

j_call: TRBJ2-1
clone_size: -
d_call: -
v_call: TRBV5-1
cdr3_aa: CASSLASPYNEQFF
cdr3_nt: TGCGCCAGCAGCTTGGCCTCCCCCTACAATGAGCAGTTCTTC

j_call: TRBJ2-7
clone_size: -
d_call: -
v_call: TRBV7-9
cdr3_aa: CASSADYEQYF
cdr3_nt: TGTGCCAGCAGCGCCGACTACGAGCAGTACTTC

j_call: TRBJ2-1
clone_size: many
d_call: -
v_call: TRBV14
cdr3_aa: CASSQDRSSWSYNEQFF
cdr3_nt: TGTGCCAGCAGCCAAGATCGGAGTTCTTGGTCCTACAATGAGCAGTTCTTC

j_call: TRBJ2-1
clone_size: many
d_call: -
v_call: TRBV6-1
cdr3_aa: CASSPPPGTRPSYNEQFF
cdr3_nt: TGTGCCAGCAGTCCCCCGCCCGGGACGCGCCCCTCCTACAATGAGCAGTTCTTC

j_call: TRBJ2-3
clone_size: few
d_call: -
v_call: TRBV9
cdr3_aa: CASSPNPGSTDTQYF
cdr3_nt: TGTGCCAGCAGCCCTAACCCCGGGAGCACAGATACGCAGTATTTT

j_call: TRBJ1-5
clone_size: many
d_call: -
v_call: TRBV30
cdr3_aa: CAWSVWGQPQHF
cdr3_nt: TGTGCCTGGAGTGTGTGGGGCCAGCCCCAGCATTTT

j_call: TRBJ2-7
clone_size: many
d_call: TRBD2
v_call: TRBV4-2
cdr3_aa: CASSQDLVAGPHEQYF
cdr3_nt: TGTGCCAGCAGCCAAGATCTAGTAGCGGGACCCCACGAGCAGTACTTC

j_call: TRBJ2-1
clone_size: -
d_call: -
v_call: TRBV24-1
cdr3_aa: CATSGLDSYNEQFF
cdr3_nt: TGTGCCACCAGTGGACTGGATTCCTACAATGAGCAGTTCTTC

j_call: TRBJ1-2
clone_size: many
d_call: TRBD1
v_call: TRBV5-1
cdr3_aa: CASSPGTGVYYGYTF
cdr3_nt: TGCGCCAGCAGTCCCGGGACAGGGGTATACTATGGCTACACCTTC

j_call: TRBJ2-1
clone_size: few
d_call: TRBD1
v_call: TRBV7-9
cdr3_aa: CASSSLTGGVYNEQFF
cdr3_nt: TGTGCCAGCAGCTCCCTGACAGGGGGCGTCTACAATGAGCAGTTCTTC

j_call: TRBJ2-1
clone_size: -
d_call: -
v_call: TRBV20-1
cdr3_aa: CSALQGSGPYNEQFF
cdr3_nt: TGCAGTGCGTTACAAGGCAGCGGGCCCTACAATGAGCAGTTCTTC

j_call: TRBJ2-4
clone_size: -
d_call: -
v_call: TRBV11-3
cdr3_aa: CASSLGDTKNIQYF
cdr3_nt: TGTGCCAGCAGCTTAGGGGATACCAAAAACATTCAGTACTTC

j_call: TRBJ2-1
clone_size: -
d_call: TRBD2
v_call: TRBV12-3/TRBV12-4
cdr3_aa: CASSPVVGGFYNEQFF
cdr3_nt: TGTGCCAGCAGTCCCGTTGTGGGGGGGTTTTACAATGAGCAGTTCTTC

j_call: TRBJ2-7
clone_size: -
d_call: -
v_call: TRBV5-4
cdr3_aa: CARSLAGSTYYEQYF
cdr3_nt: TGTGCCAGAAGCTTGGCGGGGTCCACCTACTACGAGCAGTACTTC

j_call: TRBJ2-7
clone_size: many
d_call: -
v_call: TRBV7-2
cdr3_aa: CASSWGSSYEQYF
cdr3_nt: TGTGCCAGCAGCTGGGGGTCCTCCTACGAGCAGTACTTC

j_call: TRBJ1-6
clone_size: few
d_call: -
v_call: TRBV5-1
cdr3_aa: CASSSGNRGHSSYNSPLHF
cdr3_nt: TGCGCCAGCAGCTCGGGAAATAGGGGCCACAGCTCCTATAATTCACCCCTCCACTTT

j_call: TRBJ2-1
clone_size: many
d_call: -
v_call: TRBV10-2
cdr3_aa: CASSNNEQFF
cdr3_nt: TGCGCCAGCAGTAACAATGAGCAGTTCTTC

j_call: TRBJ2-3
clone_size: many
d_call: -
v_call: TRBV5-1
cdr3_aa: CASSLAGVGVRDTDTQYF
cdr3_nt: TGCGCCAGCAGCTTGGCCGGCGTTGGGGTTCGTGACACAGATACGCAGTATTTT

j_call: TRBJ2-7
clone_size: -
d_call: TRBD2
v_call: TRBV20-1
cdr3_aa: CSAPGTSGIPSYEQYF
cdr3_nt: TGCAGTGCCCCGGGAACTAGCGGGATCCCCTCCTACGAGCAGTACTTC

j_call: TRBJ2-3
clone_size: many
d_call: -
v_call: TRBV20-1
cdr3_aa: CSASNADTQYF
cdr3_nt: TGCAGTGCTAGCAACGCAGATACGCAGTATTTT

j_call: TRBJ2-2
clone_size: many
d_call: -
v_call: TRBV27
cdr3_aa: CASSFHGRELFF
cdr3_nt: TGTGCCAGCAGTTTCCATGGAAGGGAGCTGTTTTTT

j_call: TRBJ2-1
clone_size: -
d_call: -
v_call: TRBV5-1
cdr3_aa: CASSYYSESYNEQFF
cdr3_nt: TGCGCCAGCAGCTACTATAGCGAGTCCTACAATGAGCAGTTCTTC

j_call: TRBJ2-5
clone_size: -
d_call: TRBD2
v_call: TRBV9
cdr3_aa: CASSVSGRKETQYF
cdr3_nt: TGTGCCAGCAGTGTTAGCGGGAGAAAAGAGACCCAGTACTTC

j_call: TRBJ2-2
clone_size: few
d_call: -
v_call: TRBV20-1
cdr3_aa: CSAMTSGELFF
cdr3_nt: TGCAGTGCTATGACTAGCGGGGAGCTGTTTTTT

j_call: TRBJ2-3
clone_size: many
d_call: -
v_call: TRBV4-3
cdr3_aa: CASSLSYRQGPTDTQYF
cdr3_nt: TGCGCCAGCAGCCTATCGTACAGGCAGGGCCCCACAGATACGCAGTATTTT

j_call: TRBJ2-5
clone_size: few
d_call: TRBD2
v_call: TRBV7-2
cdr3_aa: CASCPGGLYQETQYF
cdr3_nt: TGTGCCAGCTGCCCTGGGGGACTATATCAAGAGACCCAGTACTTC

j_call: TRBJ2-1
clone_size: -
d_call: -
v_call: TRBV20-1
cdr3_aa: CSATPRDPLEDYNEQFF
cdr3_nt: TGCAGTGCCACGCCTCGGGACCCGTTGGAGGATTACAATGAGCAGTTCTTC

j_call: TRBJ1-1
clone_size: few
d_call: -
v_call: TRBV15
cdr3_aa: CATGPGHMNTEAFF
cdr3_nt: TGTGCCACCGGACCGGGACATATGAACACTGAAGCTTTCTTT

j_call: TRBJ1-5
clone_size: many
d_call: -
v_call: TRBV5-5
cdr3_aa: CASSLEARGRQSPQHF
cdr3_nt: TGTGCCAGCAGCTTGGAGGCCCGGGGCCGCCAATCACCCCAGCATTTT

j_call: TRBJ2-3
clone_size: few
d_call: -
v_call: TRBV27
cdr3_aa: CASRPFQVGDTQYF
cdr3_nt: TGTGCCAGCAGACCCTTCCAAGTAGGAGATACGCAGTATTTT

j_call: TRBJ1-1
clone_size: -
d_call: -
v_call: TRBV5-4
cdr3_aa: CASSLGRRNTEAFF
cdr3_nt: TGTGCCAGCAGCTTGGGACGGCGAAACACTGAAGCTTTCTTT

j_call: TRBJ2-5
clone_size: -
d_call: -
v_call: TRBV2
cdr3_aa: CASSVLETQYF
cdr3_nt: TGTGCCAGCAGTGTGTTAGAGACCCAGTACTTC

j_call: TRBJ1-5
clone_size: few
d_call: -
v_call: TRBV20-1
cdr3_aa: CSARPGPGSQHF
cdr3_nt: TGCAGTGCTAGACCTGGACCGGGGTCCCAGCATTTT

j_call: TRBJ2-2
clone_size: many
d_call: -
v_call: TRBV28
cdr3_aa: CASSLHPPGSTNTGELFF
cdr3_nt: TGTGCCAGCAGTTTACACCCCCCCGGCAGCACGAACACCGGGGAGCTGTTTTTT